What follows are 17 T cell receptor beta chains derived from one specimen sequenced in a study of CD8 T cells in Susac syndrome. RNA amounts of roughly 0.5 to 1 ug underwent reverse transcription with random hexamers. TCRdb re-called the immunoSEQ multiplex PCR reads with MiXCR, one entry per CDR3 protein. The profile shows 300,000 to 350,000 distinct CDR3 sequences, under 95% of them singletons. The sample was CD4+ T cells from PBMCs. The origin of the receptors is a human donor with multiple sclerosis.

V and J are TRBV5-1 and TRBJ1-2; D is uncertain. In germline, CDR1 is SGHRS, CDR2 YFSETQ. This CDR3 spans 15 amino acids. Trimming cost V 4 bases and J 5 bases, with 18 bases left between them. CDR3 protein: CASSPGGGDGYGYTF. In DNA form, the CDR3 reads TGCGCCAGCAGCCCTGGTGGTGGTGATGGGTATGGCTACACCTTC.

This clonotype was observed once. The chain has TRBV11-2 and TRBJ2-5; TRBD2 matches at 11 bases. J lost 1 base, V lost 5 bases, and 3 bases had no gene match. There are 15 residues in the CDR3. CDR1 SGHAT and CDR2 FQNNGV come from the germline V gene. CDR3 in DNA: TGTGCCAGCAGCCTAGCGGGAGGAGGCCAAGAGACCCAGTACTTC. Amino acids: CASSLAGGGQETQYF.

The CDR3 sequence: CASSWGQGASYEQYF. CDR3 in DNA: TGTGCCAGCAGCTGGGGACAGGGGGCTTCTTACGAGCAGTACTTC. The J gene is TRBJ2-7, the V gene TRBV5-4, with 12 bases that match TRBD1. J lost 4 bases, V lost 3 bases, and 5 bases had no gene match. This CDR3 comprises 15 residues. Germline loops: CDR1 SGHNT, CDR2 YYREEE (reference sequence). Full variable domain (outside the CDR3, taken from reference TRBV5-4 and TRBJ2-7): ETGVTQSPTHLIKTRGQQVTLRCSSQSGHNTVSWYQQALGQGPQFIFQYYREEENGRGNFPPRFSGLQFPNYSSELNVNALELDDSALYLCASSWGQGASYEQYFGPGTRLTVT.

The chain couples TRBV5-1 to TRBJ2-1, with D perhaps given as TRBD1 or TRBD2 (5 bases each). The V and J ends lost 0 bases and 8 bases respectively, with 18 bases between them. This CDR3 is 16 amino acids long. CDR1 and CDR2 from the germline V gene are SGHRS and YFSETQ. CDR3: CASSLAQGRGWDEQFF. The DNA for the CDR3 is TGCGCCAGCAGCTTGGCCCAGGGACGCGGCTGGGATGAGCAGTTCTTC.

The rearrangement links TRBV2 to TRBJ2-4; possibly TRBD1 for D (6 bases). Trimming took off 11 bases at V and 7 bases at J, with 24 bases between the two ends. The CDR3 spans 15 residues. Germline assignment: CDR1 SNHLY and CDR2 FYNNEI. The CDR3 sequence is CAAEQGRGFGNIQYF. Written as DNA, the CDR3 is TGTGCCGCGGAACAGGGAAGAGGTTTCGGGAACATTCAGTACTTC.

The chain joins TRBV25-1 to TRBJ2-2; possible D gene TRBD1, 6 bases. The CDR3 runs to 15 residues. The germline V and J ends were trimmed by 5 bases and 4 bases, with 14 bases remaining between them. CDR1 MGHDK and CDR2 SYGVNS come from the germline V gene. The CDR3 loop reads CASSSTQGPTGELFF. CDR3 sequence (DNA): TGTGCCAGCAGTAGTACCCAGGGGCCCACCGGGGAGCTGTTTTTT. The whole variable domain, remainder taken from reference TRBV25-1 and TRBJ2-2, is EADIYQTPRYLVIGTGKKITLECSQTMGHDKMYWYQQDPGMELHLIHYSYGVNSTEKGDLSSESTVSRIRTEHFPLTLESARPSHTSQYLCASSSTQGPTGELFFGEGSRLTVL.

The chain couples TRBV5-4 to TRBJ2-7; 13 bases agree with TRBD2. The V gene end was trimmed by 4 bases and the J gene end by 0 bases; junction bases not matched to a gene: 7. From germline, CDR1 is SGHNT and CDR2 YYREEE (reference sequence). The CDR3 is 17 residues long. The CDR3 DNA reads TGTGCCAGCAGCCCCCAGGGACTAGCGGGAACCTCCTACGAGCAGTACTTC. Translated, it gives CASSPQGLAGTSYEQYF.

This chain connects TRBV6-1 to TRBJ1-2; 7 positions match TRBD1. Per the germline V gene, CDR1 is MNHNS and CDR2 is SASEGT. Trimming cost V 4 bases and J 3 bases; bases outside gene matches: 8. CDR3 length equals 15 residues. CDR3 protein: CASSGMGQSDYGYTF. In DNA, the CDR3 is TGTGCCAGCAGTGGTATGGGACAGTCAGACTATGGCTACACCTTC.

The chain has TRBV7-2 and TRBJ2-5; D is possibly TRBD2 (6 bases). This CDR3 spans 15 amino acids. Between the trimmed V and J ends, which lost 4 bases and 7 bases, there was a span of 19 bases. The germline gives CDR1 SGHTA, CDR2 FQGNSA. CDR3 nucleotides: TGTGCCAGCAGCTCACCTGGGGGGATCCGGGCGACCCAGTACTTC. Amino acids: CASSSPGGIRATQYF.

The chain combines TRBV12-3 or TRBV12-4 with TRBJ1-3; TRBD1 agrees at 8 bases. The CDR3 sequence is 14 residues long. Trimming at V came to 6 bases and at J to 2 bases, leaving 3 bases not matched to a gene. The CDR3: CASRWTGTGNTIYF. CDR3 bases: TGTGCCAGCAGGTGGACAGGGACTGGAAACACCATATATTTT.

The chain combines TRBV7-3 with TRBJ2-7; D not certain. The V end was cut by 2 bases, the J end by 5 bases, with 16 bases between. The germline gives CDR1 SGHTA, CDR2 FQGTGA. The CDR3 covers 15 residues. This CDR3 is CASSLSRVGPDEQYF. For the CDR3, the DNA is TGTGCCAGCAGCTTATCCCGCGTCGGCCCCGACGAGCAGTACTTC.

The rearrangement links TRBV3-1 to TRBJ1-1, with D possibly TRBD1 on 5 matching bases. In germline, CDR1 is LGHDT, CDR2 YNNKEL (reference sequence). The V gene lost 5 bases and the J gene lost 4 bases, with 14 bases spanning the gap. This CDR3 is built from 14 residues. CDR3 coding DNA: TGTGCCAGCAGCATAAGATACGGGGCCACTGAAGCTTTCTTT. It is translated as CASSIRYGATEAFF.

The rearrangement uses TRBV5-6 and TRBJ1-6; D gene uncertain. CDR1 and CDR2 (germline): SGHDT, YYEEEE. The CDR3 length is 12 residues. V was trimmed by 2 bases and J by 10 bases, leaving 7 bases between them. The CDR3 spells CASSFLSSPLHF. The CDR3 DNA reads as TGTGCCAGCAGCTTCCTTAGCTCACCCCTCCACTTT.

This clonotype was found a few times. The rearrangement links TRBV6-5 to TRBJ1-1; D remains unclear. Per germline, CDR1 MNHEY and CDR2 SVGAGI. V was shortened by 6 bases and J by 1 base, with 6 bases between the two germline ends. The CDR3 is 12 amino acids. CDR3 DNA: TGTGCCAGCAGCCGGGGGAACACTGAAGCTTTCTTT. It specifies CASSRGNTEAFF.

This chain connects TRBV5-1 to TRBJ2-1; D may be TRBD1 (6 bases). Germline V gene lookup returns CDR1 SGHRS and CDR2 YFSETQ. Deletions cut 4 bases from V and 16 bases from J, with 24 bases between. CDR3 size: 14 residues. CDR3 nucleotide sequence: TGCGCCAGCAGCCTGGGGGCGAGCCCGGGTCGGTTTTTCTTC. It codes for CASSLGASPGRFFF.

The rearrangement joins TRBV5-4 to TRBJ1-6; 8 bases fit TRBD1. The CDR3 sequence is 17 residues long. The V and J ends lost 0 bases and 8 bases, in that order; junction bases with no gene match: 10. CDR1 and CDR2 (germline): SGHNT, YYREEE (reference sequence). The CDR3 bases are TGTGCCAGCAGCTTGGACCGGACAGGGAGGGTCGATTCACCCCTCCACTTT. Protein: CASSLDRTGRVDSPLHF.

The chain uses TRBV12-3 or TRBV12-4 and TRBJ2-3; 7 bases match TRBD2. This CDR3 is built from 14 residues. The V segment lost 7 bases and the J segment 2 bases; nucleotides outside the gene matches: 6. The CDR3 protein is CASIQGGHTDTQYF. Here the CDR3 DNA reads TGTGCCAGCATTCAGGGAGGGCACACAGATACGCAGTATTTT.